Here is one TCR beta chain with its context. The data stem from a study of monozygotic twins with inflammatory bowel disease. TCRdb re-called the 5' RACE reads and gives one entry per CDR3 protein, without DNA. This specimen shows approximately 380,000 distinct CDR3 sequences; the ten leading clones hold around 2.6%. This CDR3 is 15 amino acids long. Specimen: blood. The chain is built from TRBV12-3 or TRBV12-4 and TRBJ2-7; TCRdb gives TRBD1 as the D gene, but with no DNA this cannot be confirmed. This sequence originates from a human donor with ulcerative colitis or Crohn's disease, or a healthy co-twin of an affected twin (not recorded which). This CDR3 is CASSSPPTGEYEQYF.